Here is one T cell receptor beta chain with its context. This clonotype was counted only a few times. What antigen it recognizes has not been identified. Per-base quality was not reported, and no clone a single base away is much larger than it. The data belong to a study of response to subunit inactivated influenza vaccine (dated by TCRdb to 2016 to 2019). In terms of the full investigation: The study used deep quantitative T cell receptor repertoire profiling to track responses to a trivalent subunit inactivated influenza vaccine.

The CDR3 numbers 14 residues from cysteine through phenylalanine. The DNA shown is the 42-base CDR3, in frame from base 1. At the junction V is shortened by 2 bases and J by 0 bases, with 9 bases in between. The CDR1 and CDR2 encoded by the germline V gene are SGDLS and YYNGEE. Library preparation employed RT-PCR. TCRdb records Illumina HiSeq 2500 as the sequencer. TCRdb took the public reads, trimmed them with fastp at Q25, ran MiXCR for clone calling and kept in-frame beta chains. Each record represents a unique CDR3 protein, reported with the most common genes and DNA among its rows. This sample has hundreds of thousands of distinct CDR3 sequences in its table, and about 11% of those were observed once. The ten largest clones capture about a tenth of the sample. Points the paper makes about the study in general: It was suggested by the authors that each seasonal influenza vaccination may recruit only a limited number of new T cells.

This receptor chain uses TRBV9 and TRBJ2-7, with the D gene not clear enough to name. Sequenced material: PBMCs from blood, taken on the day of vaccination. The clonotype comes from a man between 50 and 59 years old who received an inactivated influenza vaccine. Donor details come from another sample of the same person, matched by shared clones. The CDR3 corresponds to CASSVSASSYEQYF. The nucleotide sequence reads TGTGCCAGCAGCGTTTCCGCCAGCTCCTACGAGCAGTACTTC.